Shown below are 7 T cell receptor beta chains from a single sample sequenced in a study of blood T cell repertoires in COVID-19. The table came from immunoSEQ multiplex PCR; TCRdb's copy has only in-frame clones and leaves some out. Here the sample spans tens of thousands of clones, about nine tenths being singletons. The specimen sequenced was peripheral blood. The receptors were sampled from a woman older than 75 with COVID-19, enrolled during active disease.

This chain joins TRBV28 and TRBJ1-5; D call uncertain. V was shortened by 4 bases and J by 2 bases, with 12 bases between the two germline ends. The germline CDR1 and CDR2 sequences are MDHEN and SYDVKM. This CDR3 spans 15 amino acids. The CDR3 reads CASSSAEAGNQPQHF. The DNA of the CDR3 is TGTGCCAGCAGTTCCGCCGAGGCCGGCAATCAGCCCCAGCATTTT.

The V gene is TRBV29-1, the J gene TRBJ2-5; weak D call: TRBD2 (5 bases). Germline loops: CDR1 SQVTM, CDR2 ANQGSEA. V lost 8 bases, J lost 0 bases, and 19 bases lay in between. This CDR3 spans 15 amino acids. The CDR3, as DNA: TGCAGCCCCGGGGATCGTGTTAGGTACCAAGAGACCCAGTACTTC. Translated: CSPGDRVRYQETQYF.

The chain has TRBV5-4 and TRBJ1-5; 8 nucleotides line up with TRBD1. This CDR3 has 16 amino acids. V was pared by 4 bases and J by 2 bases, with 8 bases of the junction left unmatched. Per the germline V gene, CDR1 is SGHNT and CDR2 is YYREEE (reference sequence). Here the CDR3 DNA reads TGTGCCAGCAGCCTTCCGGACAGGGAGCGCAATCAGCCCCAGCATTTT. Residues: CASSLPDRERNQPQHF.

The gene calls are TRBV15 and TRBJ2-3; TRBD1 is a possible D gene (6 bases). The CDR3 runs to 15 residues. Germline CDR1 LNHNV, CDR2 YYDKDF (reference sequence). The V end lost 1 base, the J end lost 2 bases, and 10 bases lay between the germline ends. The CDR3 loop is CATSRGDTSTDTQYF. Here the CDR3 DNA reads TGTGCCACCAGCAGAGGGGACACATCCACAGATACGCAGTATTTT.

The chain couples TRBV15 to TRBJ2-2, with 7 positions matching TRBD1. Germline lookup yields CDR1 LNHNV and CDR2 YYDKDF (reference sequence). Losses at the gene ends were 1 base for V and 6 bases for J; bases not matched to a gene: 2. CDR3 length equals 14 residues. For the CDR3, the DNA is TGTGCCACCAGCAGAGGAGGGACAGCCGGGGAGCTGTTTTTT. It encodes CATSRGGTAGELFF. Filled out from reference TRBV15 and TRBJ2-2, the complete variable domain reads DAMVIQNPRYQVTQFGKPVTLSCSQTLNHNVMYWYQQKSSQAPKLLFHYYDKDFNNEADTPDNFQSRRPNTSFCFLDIRSPGLGDTAMYLCATSRGGTAGELFFGEGSRLTVL.

The rearrangement uses TRBV6-5 and TRBJ1-1; TRBD1 is a possible D gene (5 bases). The germline CDR1 and CDR2 sequences are MNHEY and SVGAGI. Trimming left V 6 bases short and J 3 bases short, with 14 bases between. The CDR3 totals 14 residues. The CDR3 DNA follows: TGTGCCAGCAGGAGTGGAGTCAGGGACACTGAAGCTTTCTTT. Translating gives CASRSGVRDTEAFF.

The chain links TRBV30 to TRBJ1-2; 7 positions match TRBD1. CDR1 is GTSNPN, CDR2 SVGIG, per germline (reference sequence). V trimming: 5 bases; J trimming: 3 bases; junction bases outside the gene matches: 9. The CDR3 is 14 amino acids. The CDR3 protein is CAWSAPGTDYGYTF. CDR3 nucleotides: TGTGCCTGGTCAGCGCCCGGGACAGACTATGGCTACACCTTC.